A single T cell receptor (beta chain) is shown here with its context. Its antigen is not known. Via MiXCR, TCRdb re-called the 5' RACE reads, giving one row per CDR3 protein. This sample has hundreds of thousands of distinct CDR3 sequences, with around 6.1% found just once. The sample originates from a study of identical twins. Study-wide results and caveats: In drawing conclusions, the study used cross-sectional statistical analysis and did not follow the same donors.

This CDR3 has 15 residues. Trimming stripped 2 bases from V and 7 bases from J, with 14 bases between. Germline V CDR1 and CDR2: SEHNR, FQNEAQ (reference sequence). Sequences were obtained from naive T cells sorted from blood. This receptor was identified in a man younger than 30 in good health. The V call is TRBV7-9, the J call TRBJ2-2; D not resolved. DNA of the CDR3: TGTGCCAGCAGCTTATGGGTAGCAGAGGACGGGGAGCTGTTTTTT. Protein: CASSLWVAEDGELFF.